The 7 T cell receptor beta chains listed next were all sequenced from one sample in a study of blood T cell repertoires in COVID-19. Libraries were prepared by immunoSEQ multiplex PCR; TCRdb keeps only in-frame clonotypes and omits some of them. The sample shows 310,000 or so clones, 70% to 90% of them seen only once. Sequenced sample: PBMCs or T cells enriched from blood (not recorded which). The receptors stem from a woman aged 30 to 39 who had recovered from COVID-19.

The rearrangement uses TRBV19 and TRBJ1-5; the D gene is possibly TRBD1 (6 bases). The ends were cut back, 10 bases at V and 0 bases at J, with 25 bases in the middle. Looked up from germline, CDR1 is LNHDA and CDR2 is SQIVND (reference sequence). The CDR3 totals 18 residues. CDR3 sequence reads: CAKLRGREYVFSNQPQHF. The DNA of the CDR3 is TGTGCCAAACTCAGGGGCAGGGAGTACGTTTTTAGCAATCAGCCCCAGCATTTT.

The chain recombines TRBV5-1 with TRBJ2-7; D might be TRBD2 (5 bases). Trimming pared 0 bases from V and 3 bases from J, leaving 13 bases between. This CDR3 is 15 amino acids long. Germline V gene sequence: CDR1 SGHRS, CDR2 YFSETQ. The CDR3 spells CASSLASGSGYEQYF. CDR3 nucleotide sequence: TGCGCCAGCAGCTTGGCCTCGGGATCAGGCTACGAGCAGTACTTC.

The gene calls are TRBV5-6 and TRBJ2-3; TRBD2 agrees at 7 bases. The CDR3 sequence is 15 residues long. Germline V lookup: CDR1 SGHDT, CDR2 YYEEEE. The V and J ends lost 0 bases and 6 bases, in that order; junction bases with no gene match: 7. In nucleotides, the CDR3 is TGTGCCAGCAGCTTGGGCGGGGGAGGTTGGGATACGCAGTATTTT. The encoded protein is CASSLGGGGWDTQYF.

The CDR3 DNA is TGTGCCTGGAGTGTACTGGACTATGGCTACACCTTC. Translated, it gives CAWSVLDYGYTF. The rearrangement links TRBV30 to TRBJ1-2; D remains ambiguous. In germline, CDR1 is GTSNPN, CDR2 SVGIG (reference sequence). The length of the CDR3 is 12 residues. V dropped 0 bases and J dropped 3 bases, with 5 bases sitting between them.

V and J are TRBV7-2 and TRBJ2-3; 11 bases match TRBD1. Per germline, CDR1 SGHTA and CDR2 FQGNSA. CDR3 size: 13 residues. Trimming removed 5 bases from V and 8 bases from J; junction bases left unmatched: 3. The CDR3 here is CASSTGQGGTQYF. The CDR3 DNA follows: TGTGCCAGCAGCACGGGACAGGGGGGTACGCAGTATTTT.

This clone was observed once. The chain joins TRBV10-1 to TRBJ2-6; the D is unclear. V dropped 2 bases and J dropped 0 bases, with 11 bases sitting between them. Looked up from germline, CDR1 is WNHNN and CDR2 is SYGVQD (reference sequence). The CDR3 loop spans 17 amino acids. The CDR3 loop is CASSEVAVYSGANVLTF. The CDR3, as DNA: TGCGCCAGCAGTGAGGTGGCAGTATACTCTGGGGCCAACGTCCTGACTTTC.

Here the CDR3 reads CASSYMDYGYTF. The CDR3, as DNA: TGTGCCAGCAGTTACATGGACTATGGCTACACCTTC. The gene calls are TRBV12-3 or TRBV12-4 and TRBJ1-2; no clear D gene. The CDR3 loop spans 12 amino acids. Trimming took 4 bases from V and 3 from J, leaving 6 bases between them.